Presented here are 30 T cell receptor beta chains from one specimen sequenced in a study of cytotoxic CD8 clonotypes in ibrutinib-treated CLL. Generated by immunoSEQ multiplex PCR, the TCRdb table keeps only in-frame clones and is missing some. The sample contains 50,000 to 65,000 clones, 71% of which appear only once. The sequencing here drew on PBMCs, taken after 12 months of ibrutinib treatment. The receptor set was obtained from a human donor with chronic lymphocytic leukemia.

The chain is built from TRBV9 and TRBJ2-1; 12 bases agree with TRBD2. Per germline, CDR1 SGDLS and CDR2 YYNGEE. J lost 2 bases, V lost 3 bases, and 3 bases had no gene match. The CDR3 loop spans 16 amino acids. The CDR3 loop reads CASSARLAGAYNEQFF. The CDR3 DNA is TGTGCCAGCAGCGCGCGACTAGCGGGAGCCTACAATGAGCAGTTCTTC. Full variable domain (remainder filled in from reference TRBV9 and TRBJ2-1): DSGVTQTPKHLITATGQRVTLRCSPRSGDLSVYWYQQSLDQGLQFLIQYYNGEERAKGNILERFSAQQFPDLHSELNLSSLELGDSALYFCASSARLAGAYNEQFFGPGTRLTVL.

This clone showed up many times. The V and J genes are TRBV7-9 and TRBJ2-7; TRBD1 is a possible D gene (5 bases). The germline gives CDR1 SEHNR, CDR2 FQNEAQ (reference sequence). The V end lost 1 base, the J end lost 2 bases, and 9 bases lay between the germline ends. This CDR3 has 14 amino acids. Here the CDR3 reads CASSLVGAAYEQYF. CDR3 nucleotide sequence: TGTGCCAGCAGCTTAGTTGGGGCGGCCTACGAGCAGTACTTC.

In its sample, this clone was seen a few times. This sequence joins TRBV19 and TRBJ2-1; D is unresolved. With 8 bases removed from V and 4 bases from J, the gap between germline ends came to 3 bases. The CDR3 runs 10 residues. CDR1 is LNHDA and CDR2 is SQIVND in the germline V gene (reference sequence). CDR3 nucleotide sequence: TGTGCCAGTGGGTACAATGAGCAGTTCTTC. Protein: CASGYNEQFF.

In its sample, this clone was seen once. The chain joins TRBV12-5 to TRBJ2-1, with 10 bases fitting TRBD1. The CDR3 is 16 amino acids. With V trimmed by 6 bases and J by 2 bases, 7 bases remained unmatched. Germline V gives CDR1 LGHNT, CDR2 FRNRAP. CDR3 DNA sequence: TGTGCTAGTGGCAATCCGGGACAGGGGCCCTACAATGAGCAGTTCTTC. Its protein is CASGNPGQGPYNEQFF.

The chain employs TRBV7-8 and TRBJ1-3; 9 nucleotides line up with TRBD1. V lost 1 base to trimming and J lost 1 base; unmatched junction nucleotides: 8. Germline values: CDR1 SGHVS, CDR2 FQNEAQ. The CDR3 extends over 18 amino acids. The CDR3 spells CASSLVRGTGTSGNTIYF. The CDR3 nucleotides read TGTGCCAGCAGCTTAGTTCGTGGGACAGGGACGTCTGGAAACACCATATATTTT.

The V call is TRBV4-3, the J call TRBJ2-7; 9 bases fit TRBD2. V shed 4 bases, J shed 4 bases, and the junction held 8 bases outside the gene matches. Per the germline V gene, CDR1 is LGHNA and CDR2 is YSLEER. The CDR3 sequence is 15 residues long. The CDR3 bases are TGCGCCAGCAGCCTCTTGCGGGAGGGCCCTTACGAGCAGTACTTC. Protein: CASSLLREGPYEQYF.

The genes are TRBV6-5 and TRBJ2-7; 8 nucleotides match TRBD1. Per germline, CDR1 MNHEY and CDR2 SVGAGI. This CDR3 contains 14 residues. After removal of 5 bases from V and 6 bases from J, the junction contained 9 bases not matched to a gene. The CDR3 region has the DNA TGTGCCAGCAGTCCGAGACAGGGGAACGTCGAGCAGTACTTC. This sequence encodes CASSPRQGNVEQYF.

This clone was observed a few times. The V and J genes are TRBV7-2 and TRBJ2-7; tentatively, D is TRBD1 (5 bases). The germline V gene encodes CDR1 SGHTA and CDR2 FQGNSA. This CDR3 comprises 13 residues. V was clipped by 3 bases and J by 3 bases, with 9 bases between them. Here the CDR3 DNA reads TGTGCCAGCAGCTTGGCAGGGATCTACGAGCAGTACTTC. It encodes CASSLAGIYEQYF.

The V call is TRBV13, the J call TRBJ2-1; TRBD1 might be the D (6 bases). The CDR3 sequence is 15 residues long. Trimming removed 5 bases at V and 0 bases at J, with 11 bases between. Germline V gene sequence: CDR1 PRHDT, CDR2 FYEKMQ (reference sequence). The CDR3: CASSRRGISYNEQFF. The CDR3 bases are TGTGCCAGCAGCCGCAGGGGAATCTCCTACAATGAGCAGTTCTTC.

V usage is TRBV2 and J usage is TRBJ1-2; perhaps TRBD1 as D (6 bases). V was clipped by 8 bases and J by 8 bases, with 12 bases between them. Germline V gene data show CDR1 as SNHLY and CDR2 as FYNNEI. The CDR3 extends over 11 amino acids. The CDR3 nucleotides are TGTGCCAGCCGGGAGGGGGGCGGCTACACCTTC. Translation: CASREGGGYTF.

This clone was picked up one time. The sample has other DNA sequences that encode this CDR3 too. V is TRBV9 and J is TRBJ2-7; D is perhaps TRBD1 (5 bases). V was cut by 0 bases and J by 3 bases, with 10 bases left in between. The CDR3 runs to 14 residues. Per the germline V gene, CDR1 is SGDLS and CDR2 is YYNGEE. The CDR3 loop is CASSVAQGGYEQYF. The CDR3 bases are TGTGCCAGCAGCGTAGCGCAGGGCGGCTACGAGCAGTACTTC.

This clone has more than one count but fewer than ten. The J gene is TRBJ1-1, the V gene TRBV18; D not certain. V lost 3 bases, J lost 0 bases, and 8 bases lay in between. The germline gives CDR1 KGHSH, CDR2 LQKENI. This CDR3 is built from 14 residues. In DNA form, the CDR3 reads TGTGCCAGCTCACCGCGACAAGTGAACACTGAAGCTTTCTTT. Protein product: CASSPRQVNTEAFF.

The CDR3 loop reads CASSSTSASSYNEQFF. The CDR3 DNA sequence: TGTGCCAGCAGCTCGACTAGCGCGAGCTCCTACAATGAGCAGTTCTTC. The V call is TRBV5-4, the J call TRBJ2-1, with TRBD2 matching 8 bases. Germline V gene sequence: CDR1 SGHNT, CDR2 YYREEE (reference sequence). This CDR3 is built from 16 residues. V lost 3 bases and J lost 0; bases outside the gene matches: 5.

The rearrangement uses TRBV5-6 and TRBJ2-3, with D tentatively TRBD2 (5 bases). CDR3 size: 15 residues. The V gene lost 0 bases and the J gene lost 2 bases, with 10 bases spanning the gap. Germline V lookup: CDR1 SGHDT, CDR2 YYEEEE. The DNA for the CDR3 is TGTGCCAGCAGCTTGGGAGGAGGCCCCACAGATACGCAGTATTTT. Protein sequence: CASSLGGGPTDTQYF.

The genes are TRBV4-1 and TRBJ2-3; D gene unclear. Germline-derived CDR1 and CDR2 are MGHRA and YSYEKL. V lost 0 bases to trimming and J lost 10 bases, with 11 bases between them. This CDR3 contains 13 residues. The CDR3 reads CASSQEGYGPQYF. The CDR3 nucleotides read TGCGCCAGCAGCCAAGAGGGGTACGGCCCGCAGTATTTT.

This CDR3 is CASSLNRGLETQYF. DNA for the CDR3: TGTGCCAGCAGTTTAAACAGGGGGCTGGAGACCCAGTACTTC. The V gene is TRBV27, the J gene TRBJ2-5; 9 nucleotides align to TRBD1. The CDR3 sequence is 14 residues long. The germline gives CDR1 MNHEY, CDR2 SMNVEV (reference sequence). V shed 2 bases, J shed 5 bases, and the junction held 3 bases outside the gene matches.

This clone showed up just a few times. The chain employs TRBV7-2 and TRBJ2-7; a weak D match, TRBD2 (6 bases). CDR3 size: 15 residues. Germline assignment: CDR1 SGHTA and CDR2 FQGNSA. Trimming left V 5 bases short and J 2 bases short, with 16 bases between. DNA for the CDR3: TGTGCCAGCAGCCAGTTATCGGGGGAGGCCTACGAGCAGTACTTC. It yields the protein CASSQLSGEAYEQYF.

This clone was seen a few times. The rearrangement joins TRBV29-1 to TRBJ1-5, with 9 bases lining up with TRBD1. The length of the CDR3 is 13 residues. CDR1 and CDR2 from the germline V gene are SQVTM and ANQGSEA. The junction had 5 bases not matched to a gene; V was cut back by 6 bases and J by 5 bases. DNA of the CDR3: TGCAGCGTACAACAGGGGGCTGATCAGCCCCAGCATTTT. Amino acids: CSVQQGADQPQHF.

This clone was detected only once. The chain has TRBV28 and TRBJ2-7, with 9 nucleotides matching TRBD2. Unmatched junction bases numbered 7, after V lost 7 bases and J lost 0 bases. The CDR3 length is 15 residues. CDR1 is MDHEN, CDR2 SYDVKM, per germline. As DNA, the CDR3 is TGTGCCAGCAATTCCAAGCGGGAGGCCTCCTACGAGCAGTACTTC. This gives the protein CASNSKREASYEQYF.

In this sample, this clone turned up a few times. The chain employs TRBV7-2 and TRBJ2-1; 7 nucleotides agree with TRBD2. The germline gives CDR1 SGHTA, CDR2 FQGNSA. This CDR3 has 18 residues. Trimming cost V 5 bases and J 7 bases; bases outside gene matches: 20. The CDR3 DNA follows: TGTGCCAGCAGCACTGCTCCCCAGTTGGCGGGAGATTGGAATGAGCAGTTCTTC. It codes for CASSTAPQLAGDWNEQFF.

The V and J genes are TRBV5-1 and TRBJ1-4, with TRBD1 as a possible D gene (5 bases). V lost 1 base and J lost 3, with 10 bases in between. This CDR3 region has 15 residues. CDR1 and CDR2 from the germline V gene are SGHRS and YFSETQ. The CDR3 reads CASSLTGAANEKLFF. CDR3 nucleotide sequence: TGCGCCAGCAGCTTGACAGGAGCGGCTAATGAAAAACTGTTTTTT.

Details on this clone: Other DNA sequences from this sample encode an identical CDR3 as well. This chain connects TRBV7-9 to TRBJ2-7; 10 positions agree with TRBD1. The CDR3 is 15 amino acids. Germline V CDR1 and CDR2: SEHNR, FQNEAQ (reference sequence). After removal of 3 bases from V and 2 bases from J, the junction contained 4 bases not matched to a gene. Written as DNA, the CDR3 is TGTGCCAGCAGCTTCTCCGGGACAGGGGCCTACGAGCAGTACTTC. Its translation: CASSFSGTGAYEQYF.

This chain links TRBV4-2 with TRBJ2-7; D may be TRBD1 (5 bases). V gave up 1 base and J gave up 1 base, with 11 bases separating them. The CDR3 is made up of 15 amino acids. Looked up from germline, CDR1 is LGHNA and CDR2 is YNFKEQ. In nucleotides, the CDR3 is TGTGCCAGCAGCCAAGTAGGGGATGGGTCCTACGAGCAGTACTTC. The encoded protein is CASSQVGDGSYEQYF.

The chain employs TRBV27 and TRBJ1-1, with D unresolved. Deletions cut 6 bases from V and 0 bases from J, with 8 bases between. Germline V gene lookup returns CDR1 MNHEY and CDR2 SMNVEV (reference sequence). The CDR3 spans 13 residues. In DNA form, the CDR3 reads TGTGCCAGCAGCCCTAGGATGAACACTGAAGCTTTCTTT. Protein sequence: CASSPRMNTEAFF.

The chain carries TRBV9 and TRBJ2-1; D unresolved. Trimming stripped 4 bases from V and 0 bases from J, with 17 bases between. The CDR3 has 17 residues. Germline CDR1 SGDLS, CDR2 YYNGEE. DNA of the CDR3: TGTGCCAGCAGCCCACACCCCCCACGTAGCTCCTACAATGAGCAGTTCTTC. Its protein product is CASSPHPPRSSYNEQFF.

This clone was seen just once. V gene TRBV28 combines with J gene TRBJ2-7, with D hard to call. Trimming stripped 7 bases from V and 3 bases from J, with 13 bases between. The CDR3 runs to 13 residues. The germline CDR1 and CDR2 sequences are MDHEN and SYDVKM. CDR3 DNA: TGTGCCAGCAAGGACCCCCCCAACTACGAGCAGTACTTC. Encoded protein: CASKDPPNYEQYF.

The rearrangement links TRBV11-1 to TRBJ2-7; 9 positions agree with TRBD1. Germline V gene data show CDR1 as SGHAT and CDR2 as FQDESV (reference sequence). Trimming at V came to 4 bases and at J to 2 bases, leaving 6 bases not matched to a gene. CDR3 size: 15 residues. DNA of the CDR3: TGTGCCAGCAGCTCCGGACAGGGGAGTCCCTACGAGCAGTACTTC. Translated: CASSSGQGSPYEQYF.

The chain links TRBV7-2 to TRBJ2-2, with D hard to call. Trimming left V 0 bases short and J 4 bases short, with 3 bases between. The CDR3 is made up of 13 amino acids. Germline CDR1 and CDR2: SGHTA and FQGNSA. Written as DNA, the CDR3 is TGTGCCAGCAGCTTAGCTGCCACCGGGGAGCTGTTTTTT. Protein product: CASSLAATGELFF. The complete variable domain, with remaining parts taken from reference TRBV7-2 and TRBJ2-2, reads GAGVSQSPSNKVTEKGKDVELRCDPISGHTALYWYRQSLGQGLEFLIYFQGNSAPDKSGLPSDRFSAERTGGSVSTLTIQRTQQEDSAVYLCASSLAATGELFFGEGSRLTVL.

This chain links TRBV30 with TRBJ1-1; unclear D gene. The V end lost 3 bases, the J end lost 0 bases, and 14 bases lay between the germline ends. CDR1 is GTSNPN and CDR2 is SVGIG in the germline V gene (reference sequence). This CDR3 spans 15 amino acids. In nucleotides, the CDR3 is TGTGCCTGGAGCGGAGGAGACATCGTGAACACTGAAGCTTTCTTT. It is translated as CAWSGGDIVNTEAFF. The whole variable domain, filled in from reference TRBV30 and TRBJ1-1, reads SQTIHQWPATLVQPVGSPLSLECTVEGTSNPNLYWYRQAAGRGLQLLFYSVGIGQISSEVPQNLSASRPQDRQFILSSKKLLLSDSGFYLCAWSGGDIVNTEAFFGQGTRLTVV.

A few counts support this clone. CDR3 coding DNA: TGTGCCAGCGCGGTTAAGACGCCTACCTACAATGAGCAGTTCTTC. It translates to CASAVKTPTYNEQFF. The chain couples TRBV19 to TRBJ2-1; D not resolved. This CDR3 is 15 amino acids long. The V end lost 9 bases, the J end lost 2 bases, and 17 bases lay between the germline ends. Per the germline V gene, CDR1 is LNHDA and CDR2 is SQIVND (reference sequence).